The rows below give T cell receptor beta chains drawn from one sample of a study of T cell repertoires in cytomegalovirus infection. TCRdb re-derived calls from the reads in MiXCR, one entry per CDR3 protein. The data show approximately 500,000 distinct CDR3 sequences, around 30% seen once. These receptors' antigens are unknown. Sequencing was performed on cultured PBMCs, taken from culture after CMV antigen stimulation. The receptors derive from a human donor in good health (CMV status not recorded). Some clones in this sample may be carry-over from other donors' samples. CDR3s leave out the opening cysteine and the closing phenylalanine or tryptophan. The listing skips clone size in some rows; elsewhere it reads once, few, many or a size class.

J gene | V gene | clone size | CDR3 protein
TRBJ2-1 | TRBV7-2 | many | ASSFSLAGGYNEQF
TRBJ1-6 | TRBV6-6 | many | ASTQWGDRSPLH
TRBJ2-1 | TRBV12-3/TRBV12-4 | many | ASSLGLAGVYEQF
TRBJ1-1 | TRBV6-6 | . | ASSTVGKGANTEAF
TRBJ2-1 | TRBV11-3 | . | ASSFRTSGRSSYNEQF
TRBJ2-1 | TRBV10-3 | . | AISQTGTTYGNEQF
TRBJ2-7 | TRBV7-2 | many | ASSRNGQGSSEQY
TRBJ1-2 | TRBV19 | few | ASSIEGQGTYGYT
TRBJ2-7 | TRBV7-2 | . | ASSPPAVGEQY
TRBJ1-2 | TRBV12-3/TRBV12-4 | few | ASSLRDTGRYT
TRBJ1-6 | TRBV3-1 | . | ASSQITYNSPLH
TRBJ2-5 | TRBV19 | . | ASKRGQSETQY
TRBJ2-7 | TRBV7-9 | few | ASTNPRGSGSLEQY
TRBJ1-2 | TRBV6-2/TRBV6-3 | . | ASSPGGYYGYT
TRBJ2-3 | TRBV2 | . | ARTRTSGRTDTQY
TRBJ2-3 | TRBV7-9 | few | ASSLALGGTSTDTQY
TRBJ1-1 | TRBV19 | . | ASSIDYGGTEAF
TRBJ2-1 | TRBV2 | . | ASSLGQGTDEQF
TRBJ2-2 | TRBV29-1 | . | SVPIDRSGSAGELF
TRBJ2-7 | TRBV7-2 | . | ASSLGGQLNYEQY
TRBJ1-1 | TRBV12-3/TRBV12-4 | . | ASSSAGQGRAF
TRBJ2-2 | TRBV7-2 | . | ASSFNLAGAANTGELF
TRBJ2-7 | TRBV20-1 | . | SATLRVGEQY
TRBJ2-4 | TRBV19 | few | ASRMGWQGEWY
TRBJ2-5 | TRBV19 | . | ASGRQGPTGTQY
TRBJ2-3 | TRBV30 | few | AWSATILSVDTQY
TRBJ2-3 | TRBV7-6 | . | ASSLSPTDTQY
TRBJ2-5 | TRBV6-2/TRBV6-3 | . | ASSGAWRETQY
TRBJ1-6 | TRBV5-4 | many | ASSSRTGNNSPLH
TRBJ2-7 | TRBV4-3 | . | ASSPPGATYEQY
TRBJ1-1 | TRBV7-2 | few | ASSLEGTGYTEAF
TRBJ1-1 | TRBV4-3 | . | ASSQGTVDTEAF
TRBJ2-3 | TRBV7-2 | many | ASSRTSVHTDTQY
TRBJ2-1 | TRBV6-8 | . | ASISMASGRYHEQF
TRBJ2-5 | TRBV28 | . | ASSPEPGSETQY
TRBJ2-3 | TRBV12-3/TRBV12-4 | . | ASTPGQGTDTQY
TRBJ2-5 | TRBV28 | . | ASSLGLRLAELQETQY
TRBJ2-1 | TRBV29-1 | . | SVGTSYNEQF
TRBJ2-7 | TRBV27 | . | ASSLFAGVIEQY
TRBJ2-1 | TRBV18 | . | ASSPPGLGGSYNEQF
TRBJ1-1 | TRBV12-3/TRBV12-4 | few | ASSLLQGTSEAF
TRBJ2-7 | TRBV7-9 | . | ASSSVSFSGSSYEQY
TRBJ2-1 | TRBV20-1 | . | SAMSGGGREQF
TRBJ1-2 | TRBV19 | . | ASNIAGARSYGYT
TRBJ2-4 | TRBV10-3 | . | AISDRVAIAKNIQY
TRBJ2-5 | TRBV5-6 | . | ASSDTVRETQY
TRBJ2-7 | TRBV23-1 | . | ASSLPGQGLHEQY
TRBJ2-3 | TRBV6-8 | . | ASRPGLRLGTDTQY
TRBJ2-1 | TRBV7-2 | . | ASSSRLAGVGYNEQF
TRBJ2-7 | TRBV27 | . | ASRDRGGRDEQY
TRBJ2-3 | TRBV7-2 | many | ASSDRLAGLDTQY
TRBJ1-5 | TRBV27 | many | ASSPSQQTYSNQPQH
TRBJ1-5 | TRBV3-1 | few | ASSHTGYNQPQH
TRBJ2-5 | TRBV11-3 | . | ASSPGEETQY
TRBJ1-5 | TRBV6-5 | . | ASRSRLRGEPQH
TRBJ2-1 | TRBV10-3 | few | AISPRTTSGRTYNEQF